Sequencing of this T cell receptor beta chain was carried out in a study of identical twins. The junction had 10 bases not matched to a gene; V was cut back by 5 bases and J by 7 bases. Germline values: CDR1 DFQATT, CDR2 SNEGSKA (reference sequence). This CDR3 is 15 amino acids long. TCRdb re-derived calls from the 5' RACE reads in MiXCR, one entry per CDR3 protein. The sample consists of under 900,000 distinct CDR3 sequences, 12% of them appearing once. Donors uniformly comprised healthy Caucasians. This sample also belongs to another study, concerning yellow fever vaccine responses in identical twins.

This TCR came from a woman under 30 in good health. This chain connects TRBV20-1 to TRBJ2-1; TRBD2 matches 11 bases. The sample taken for sequencing was PBMCs. For the CDR3, the DNA is TGCAGTGCTGCCACCTCTAGCGGGAGGATTAATGAGCAGTTCTTC. Translated: CSAATSSGRINEQFF.